These 10 T cell receptor beta chains were all obtained from the same sample, sequenced in a study of blood T cell repertoires in COVID-19. The data were produced by immunoSEQ multiplex PCR, yet TCRdb's version contains in-frame clones alone and is incomplete. Among approximately 80,000 clones, 75% to 85% were seen once, and the ten largest hold around a quarter. Sequenced sample: peripheral blood. The receptors originated from a human donor in a cohort sampled during active COVID-19.

The V and J genes are TRBV11-1 and TRBJ2-3; D may be TRBD2 (6 bases). The V and J ends lost 3 bases and 3 bases respectively, with 13 bases between them. CDR3 length: 15 residues. Per germline, CDR1 SGHAT and CDR2 FQDESV (reference sequence). Here the CDR3 DNA reads TGTGCCAGCAGCTTTCAGGGAGGTGGGACAGATACGCAGTATTTT. This sequence encodes CASSFQGGGTDTQYF. The full variable domain, in which reference TRBV11-1 and TRBJ2-3 provide the parts outside the CDR3, is EAEVAQSPRYKITEKSQAVAFWCDPISGHATLYWYRQILGQGPELLVQFQDESVVDDSQLPKDRFSAERLKGVDSTLKIQPAELGDSAMYLCASSFQGGGTDTQYFGPGTRLTVL.

A few counts support this clone. The CDR3 is CASSHGDTTGELFF. DNA for the CDR3: TGCGCCAGCAGTCACGGTGACACCACCGGGGAGCTGTTTTTT. The genes are TRBV5-1 and TRBJ2-2, with no clear D. The CDR3 has 14 residues. V dropped 5 bases and J dropped 4 bases, with 12 bases sitting between them. Germline V CDR1 and CDR2: SGHRS, YFSETQ.

The sample holds a few counts of this clone. The chain links TRBV19 to TRBJ1-4; a weak D match, TRBD1 (5 bases). Looked up from germline, CDR1 is LNHDA and CDR2 is SQIVND (reference sequence). The CDR3 length is 14 residues. V lost 4 bases to trimming and J lost 8 bases, with 14 bases between them. The CDR3 nucleotides read TGTGCCAGTAGTAAGACAGTGAGGTTCGAAAAACTGTTTTTT. Its protein product is CASSKTVRFEKLFF.

V usage is TRBV21-1 and J usage is TRBJ1-6; TRBD1, as called in the table, went unchecked against the DNA. TRBV21-1 is reported as a pseudogene. The CDR3 is 16 residues long. The CDR3 DNA reads as TGTGCCAGCAGGAAGGGGCAGGGGGGCTATAATTCACCCCTCCACTTT. Its translation is CASRKGQGGYNSPLHF.

V gene TRBV24-1 combines with J gene TRBJ2-3; 7 bases line up with TRBD2. Germline V CDR1 and CDR2: KGHDR, SFDVKD. There are 16 residues in the CDR3. Trimming took 9 bases from V and 3 from J; bases not matched to a gene: 14. The CDR3 region has the DNA TGTGCCACCTGTCCGGCTCTGGGGGGGGGAACAGATACGCAGTATTTT. Residues: CATCPALGGGTDTQYF.

This clone came up many times. The sample has other DNA sequences that encode this CDR3 too. The chain couples TRBV9 to TRBJ1-1; maybe TRBD1 (5 bases). V was clipped by 0 bases and J by 4 bases, with 10 bases between them. From germline, CDR1 is SGDLS and CDR2 YYNGEE. The CDR3 is 14 amino acids. Here the CDR3 reads CASSVAAGGTEAFF. DNA for the CDR3: TGTGCCAGCAGCGTAGCCGCGGGGGGCACTGAAGCTTTCTTT. Complete variable domain (other parts from reference TRBV9 and TRBJ1-1): DSGVTQTPKHLITATGQRVTLRCSPRSGDLSVYWYQQSLDQGLQFLIQYYNGEERAKGNILERFSAQQFPDLHSELNLSSLELGDSALYFCASSVAAGGTEAFFGQGTRLTVV.

This clone was picked up one time. As DNA, the CDR3 is TGTGCCACCAGTGGGACAGGGGAACAGCCCCAGCATTTT. Its protein is CATSGTGEQPQHF. This rearrangement joins TRBV24-1 to TRBJ1-5; 9 bases align to TRBD1. The germline V gene has CDR1 KGHDR and CDR2 SFDVKD. The CDR3 totals 13 residues. Trimming cost V 5 bases and J 7 bases; bases outside gene matches: 2.

The gene calls are TRBV2 and TRBJ2-2; 10 positions match TRBD2. Trimming took 5 bases from V and 7 from J; bases not matched to a gene: 7. Per the germline V gene, CDR1 is SNHLY and CDR2 is FYNNEI. The CDR3 is 15 amino acids. The CDR3 reads CASSPSGGAIGELFF. The DNA of the CDR3 is TGTGCCAGCAGTCCGAGCGGGGGGGCAATCGGGGAGCTGTTTTTT.

This clone was observed many times. This chain links TRBV2 with TRBJ2-3; D not certain. Germline CDR1 SNHLY, CDR2 FYNNEI. V was clipped by 1 base and J by 11 bases, with 7 bases between them. This CDR3 region has 11 residues. This chain's CDR3 is CASSEGLRQYF. The CDR3 DNA reads TGTGCCAGCAGTGAAGGGTTGAGGCAGTATTTT.

The V and J genes are TRBV4-1 and TRBJ2-2; 11 bases line up with TRBD2. V shed 4 bases and J 1 base; nucleotides not matched to a gene: 5. This CDR3 is 17 amino acids long. CDR1 and CDR2 from the germline V gene are MGHRA and YSYEKL. The CDR3 region has the DNA TGCGCCAGCAGCCCCTATAGCGGGGGGGGGAACACCGGGGAGCTGTTTTTT. This sequence encodes CASSPYSGGGNTGELFF.